This T cell receptor beta chain was identified in a study of shared clonotypes between healthy human individuals. Profiled with immunoSEQ multiplex PCR; TCRdb holds only in-frame clones, not every one. Altogether 2 million or so clones are present, 95% being singletons, with the ten largest covering more than 0.1%. CD4+ cells were split into CD45RA+ naive and CD45RA-negative memory subsets. Study conclusions and caveats: With a few donors compared, approximately 5.5% of naive CD4 clonotypes were shared. Non-shared clonotypes had lower generation probabilities than those shared by all four donors.

The V end lost 9 bases, the J end lost 1 base, and 6 bases lay between the germline ends. The CDR3 contains 11 residues. Germline V lookup: CDR1 MNHEY, CDR2 SVGAGI. Concerning this clone itself: Its target is not known.

The receptor was isolated from a young man in good health. The genes are TRBV6-5 and TRBJ1-1; D is unclear. Sequencing was performed on naive CD4+ T cells sorted from blood. As to subset: CD45RA+ positively selected. The CDR3 protein is CASTQNTEAFF. CDR3 bases: TGTGCCAGTACTCAGAACACTGAAGCTTTCTTT.